This is a list of T cell receptor beta chains from one sample in a study of cytomegalovirus exposure and HLA in healthy donors. This table comes from immunoSEQ multiplex PCR, and its TCRdb copy is limited to in-frame clones, with some not included. Of more than 150,000 clones detected, around nine tenths appear once; the ten largest clones hold 2.5% to 3.5%. Sequenced: PBMCs. The receptors here all came from a young man in good health and CMV-seronegative. CDR3s include the opening cysteine and the closing phenylalanine or tryptophan. Fields, in order: V gene, D gene, J gene, clone size, CDR3 DNA, CDR3 protein. The D gene is left open where the match is weak. Expanded clones get a size class; other rows say once, few or many, or leave the size out.

V gene: TRBV27
D gene: TRBD1
J gene: TRBJ1-5
clone size: NA
CDR3 DNA: TGTGCCAGCAGTTCCCTCCTCCGGGACAGTCATCAGCCCCAGCATTTT
CDR3 protein: CASSSLLRDSHQPQHF

V gene: TRBV19
D gene: NA
J gene: TRBJ1-3
clone size: NA
CDR3 DNA: TGTGCCAGTAGTATAGGAGGAGGAAACACCATATATTTT
CDR3 protein: CASSIGGGNTIYF

V gene: TRBV2
D gene: TRBD2
J gene: TRBJ2-5
clone size: once
CDR3 DNA: TGTGCCAGCATTGGGACTAGCGGCGCCCCCGAGACCCAGTACTTC
CDR3 protein: CASIGTSGAPETQYF

V gene: TRBV28
D gene: NA
J gene: TRBJ2-1
clone size: NA
CDR3 DNA: TGTGCCAGCAGCCAAGGAGCGGCTTACAATGAGCAGTTCTTC
CDR3 protein: CASSQGAAYNEQFF

V gene: TRBV10-3
D gene: NA
J gene: TRBJ2-5
clone size: NA
CDR3 DNA: TGTGCCATCAGTAGGGGAAGAGAGACCCAGTACTTC
CDR3 protein: CAISRGRETQYF

V gene: TRBV27
D gene: TRBD1
J gene: TRBJ1-2
clone size: NA
CDR3 DNA: TGTGCCAGCAGCTCGGCTCAGGGGGGACCGAATGGCTACACCTTC
CDR3 protein: CASSSAQGGPNGYTF

V gene: TRBV28
D gene: TRBD2
J gene: TRBJ2-4
clone size: NA
CDR3 DNA: TGTGCCAGCAACAAAAGCGGGGGGGCTAACATTCAGTACTTC
CDR3 protein: CASNKSGGANIQYF

V gene: TRBV5-4
D gene: NA
J gene: TRBJ2-3
clone size: NA
CDR3 DNA: TGTGCCAGCAGCTTGGTTTCGAGCACAGATACGCAGTATTTT
CDR3 protein: CASSLVSSTDTQYF

V gene: TRBV5-1
D gene: TRBD2
J gene: TRBJ2-3
clone size: NA
CDR3 DNA: TGCGCCAGCCGGAACCTAGCGGGGGGTCCAGATACGCAGTATTTT
CDR3 protein: CASRNLAGGPDTQYF

V gene: TRBV13
D gene: NA
J gene: TRBJ2-1
clone size: NA
CDR3 DNA: TGTGCCAGCACCGGGGGCTACAATGAGCAGTTCTTC
CDR3 protein: CASTGGYNEQFF

V gene: TRBV28
D gene: TRBD1
J gene: TRBJ1-2
clone size: NA
CDR3 DNA: TGTGCCAGCAGTTTAATGACGACAGGGGCGAGCTATGGCTACACCTTC
CDR3 protein: CASSLMTTGASYGYTF

V gene: TRBV5-1
D gene: NA
J gene: TRBJ1-1
clone size: NA
CDR3 DNA: TGCGCCAGCAGCCCTGGGGCTGGGAACACTGAAGCTTTCTTT
CDR3 protein: CASSPGAGNTEAFF

V gene: TRBV6-5
D gene: NA
J gene: TRBJ2-1
clone size: NA
CDR3 DNA: TGTGCCAGCAGGCCCCTAGCTTGGAATGAGCAGTTCTTC
CDR3 protein: CASRPLAWNEQFF

V gene: TRBV28
D gene: NA
J gene: TRBJ1-1
clone size: NA
CDR3 DNA: TGTGCCAGCAGTTTACCCCAGGTAGTCACTGAAGCTTTCTTT
CDR3 protein: CASSLPQVVTEAFF

V gene: TRBV12-5
D gene: NA
J gene: TRBJ1-2
clone size: NA
CDR3 DNA: TGTGCTAGTGGTTTGGCCGCCAGACAATCCGGCATTTCGAGCTACACCTTC
CDR3 protein: CASGLAARQSGISSYTF

V gene: TRBV27
D gene: NA
J gene: TRBJ2-7
clone size: NA
CDR3 DNA: TGTGCCAGCAGGCAACCGGGACTGAACACCTACGAGCAGTACTTC
CDR3 protein: CASRQPGLNTYEQYF

V gene: TRBV6-1
D gene: NA
J gene: TRBJ2-6
clone size: NA
CDR3 DNA: TGTGCCAGCATAAGGGGAAACTCTGGGGCCAACGTCCTGACTTTC
CDR3 protein: CASIRGNSGANVLTF

V gene: TRBV6-5
D gene: NA
J gene: TRBJ1-2
clone size: NA
CDR3 DNA: TGTGCCAGCAGTTACTTTCAGGGCTATGGCTACACCTTT
CDR3 protein: CASSYFQGYGYTF

V gene: TRBV9
D gene: TRBD1
J gene: TRBJ1-3
clone size: NA
CDR3 DNA: TGTGCCAGCAGCCCCGGACAGGGGAGTTTGACAACCATATATTTT
CDR3 protein: CASSPGQGSLTTIYF

V gene: TRBV28
D gene: NA
J gene: TRBJ1-5
clone size: NA
CDR3 DNA: TGTGCCAGCAGTTCTTATCAGCCCCAGCATTTT
CDR3 protein: CASSSYQPQHF

V gene: TRBV5-1
D gene: NA
J gene: TRBJ1-3
clone size: few
CDR3 DNA: TGCGCCAGCAGTCCGACAGATTACTCTGGAAACACCATATATTTT
CDR3 protein: CASSPTDYSGNTIYF

V gene: TRBV5-4
D gene: NA
J gene: TRBJ1-2
clone size: once
CDR3 DNA: TGTGCCAGCAGCCCGCAGCCCAGGGTTGAACTCTATGGCTACACCTTC
CDR3 protein: CASSPQPRVELYGYTF

V gene: TRBV4-1
D gene: NA
J gene: TRBJ1-6
clone size: NA
CDR3 DNA: TGCGCCAGCAGCGCTAACGATCTAAATTCACCCCTCCACTTT
CDR3 protein: CASSANDLNSPLHF

V gene: TRBV13
D gene: NA
J gene: TRBJ2-3
clone size: NA
CDR3 DNA: TGTGCCAGCTATAGCATGGGGAGGACTAGCACAGATACGCAGTATTTT
CDR3 protein: CASYSMGRTSTDTQYF

V gene: TRBV2
D gene: TRBD1
J gene: TRBJ1-5
clone size: once
CDR3 DNA: TGTGCCAGCAGCCCGGACAGGGTTAATCAGCCCCAGCATTTT
CDR3 protein: CASSPDRVNQPQHF

V gene: TRBV10-2
D gene: TRBD1
J gene: TRBJ2-1
clone size: once
CDR3 DNA: TGCGCCAGCAGTGAGGATACAGGGGGCTTGTACAATGAGCAGTTCTTC
CDR3 protein: CASSEDTGGLYNEQFF

V gene: TRBV6-5
D gene: NA
J gene: TRBJ2-3
clone size: NA
CDR3 DNA: TGTGCCAGCAGTTACGCAGGATCAGATACGCAGTATTTT
CDR3 protein: CASSYAGSDTQYF

V gene: TRBV4-3
D gene: TRBD2
J gene: TRBJ2-7
clone size: NA
CDR3 DNA: TGCGCCAGCAGCCAAGATCAAAACGGGAGGACGCCCTACGAGCAGTACTTC
CDR3 protein: CASSQDQNGRTPYEQYF

V gene: TRBV27
D gene: NA
J gene: TRBJ2-1
clone size: NA
CDR3 DNA: TGTGCCAGCAGTCGGCAGGGATACTACAATGAGCAGTTCTTC
CDR3 protein: CASSRQGYYNEQFF

V gene: TRBV7-9
D gene: TRBD2
J gene: TRBJ2-2
clone size: once
CDR3 DNA: TGTGCCAGCCGCCAACGGGAGGCCGGGGAGCTGTTTTTT
CDR3 protein: CASRQREAGELFF

V gene: TRBV19
D gene: TRBD1
J gene: TRBJ1-1
clone size: NA
CDR3 DNA: TGTGCCAGTAGTTTGGGACAGAGTAACACTGAAGCTTTCTTT
CDR3 protein: CASSLGQSNTEAFF